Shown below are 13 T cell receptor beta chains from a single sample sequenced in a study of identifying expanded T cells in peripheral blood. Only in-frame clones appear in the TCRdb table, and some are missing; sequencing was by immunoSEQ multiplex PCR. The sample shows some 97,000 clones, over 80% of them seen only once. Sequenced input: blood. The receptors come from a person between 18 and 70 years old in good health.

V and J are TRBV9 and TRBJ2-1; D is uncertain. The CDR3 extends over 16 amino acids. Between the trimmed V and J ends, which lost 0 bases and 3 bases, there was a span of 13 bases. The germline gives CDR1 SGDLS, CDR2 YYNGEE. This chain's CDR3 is CASSVDPSSFYNEQFF. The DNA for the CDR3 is TGTGCCAGCAGCGTAGACCCATCCTCTTTCTACAATGAGCAGTTCTTC.

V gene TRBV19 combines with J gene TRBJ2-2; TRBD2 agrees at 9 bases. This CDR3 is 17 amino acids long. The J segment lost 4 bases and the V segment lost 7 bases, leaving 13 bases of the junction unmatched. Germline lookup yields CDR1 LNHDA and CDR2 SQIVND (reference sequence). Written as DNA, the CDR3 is TGTGCCAGTACCCCCTCCCCTAGCGGGACCCTCACCGGGGAGCTGTTTTTT. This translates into CASTPSPSGTLTGELFF.

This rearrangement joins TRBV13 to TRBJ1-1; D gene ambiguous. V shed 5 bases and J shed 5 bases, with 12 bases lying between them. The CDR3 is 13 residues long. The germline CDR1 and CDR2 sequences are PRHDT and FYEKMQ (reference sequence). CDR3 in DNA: TGTGCCAGCAGCCCGGCCGGCGAAACTGAAGCTTTCTTT. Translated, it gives CASSPAGETEAFF.

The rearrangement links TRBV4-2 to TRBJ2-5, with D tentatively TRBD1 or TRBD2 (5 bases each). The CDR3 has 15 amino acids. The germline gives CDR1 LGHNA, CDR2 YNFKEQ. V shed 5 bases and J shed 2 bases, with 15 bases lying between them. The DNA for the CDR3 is TGTGCCAGCAGCTGGTTGGGTGGGGGTCAAGAGACCCAGTACTTC. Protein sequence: CASSWLGGGQETQYF.

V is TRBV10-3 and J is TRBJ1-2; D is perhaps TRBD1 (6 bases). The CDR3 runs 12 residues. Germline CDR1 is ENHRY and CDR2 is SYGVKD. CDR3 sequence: CATQGPAGGYTF. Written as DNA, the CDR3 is TGTGCGACGCAGGGGCCCGCTGGAGGCTACACCTTC.

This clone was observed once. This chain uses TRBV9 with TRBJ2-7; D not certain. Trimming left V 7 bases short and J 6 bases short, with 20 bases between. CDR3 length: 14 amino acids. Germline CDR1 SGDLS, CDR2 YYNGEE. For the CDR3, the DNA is TGTGCCAGCGGGCCGTTTGCTAGTGTCTCCGAGCAGTACTTC. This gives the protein CASGPFASVSEQYF.

The CDR3 spells CASSLVGQRFSGNTIYF. CDR3 DNA sequence: TGCGCCAGCAGCTTGGTTGGACAGCGCTTCTCTGGAAACACCATATATTTT. This chain connects TRBV5-1 to TRBJ1-3, with D possibly TRBD1 on 6 matching bases. The ends were cut back, 0 bases at V and 0 bases at J, with 13 bases in the middle. The CDR3 consists of 17 residues. CDR1 is SGHRS and CDR2 is YFSETQ in the germline V gene.

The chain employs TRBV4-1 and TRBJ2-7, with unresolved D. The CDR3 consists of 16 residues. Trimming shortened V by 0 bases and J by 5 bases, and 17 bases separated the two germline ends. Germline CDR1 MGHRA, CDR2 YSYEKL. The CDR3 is CASSQDVSGLRDEQYF. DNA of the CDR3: TGCGCCAGCAGCCAAGACGTAAGTGGGTTAAGGGACGAGCAGTACTTC.

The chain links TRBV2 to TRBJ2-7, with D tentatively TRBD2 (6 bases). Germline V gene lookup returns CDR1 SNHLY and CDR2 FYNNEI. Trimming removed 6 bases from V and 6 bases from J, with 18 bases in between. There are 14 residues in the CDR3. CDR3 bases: TGTGCCAGCAGGATCCAGGGAGGTTACGTCGAGCAGTACTTC. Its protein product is CASRIQGGYVEQYF.

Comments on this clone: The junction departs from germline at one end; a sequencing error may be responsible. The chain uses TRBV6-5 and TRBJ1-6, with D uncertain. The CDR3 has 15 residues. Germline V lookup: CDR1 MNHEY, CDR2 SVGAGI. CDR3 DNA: TGTGCCAGCAGTGACTCGAGCTCCTATAATTCACCCCTCCACTTT. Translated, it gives CASSDSSSYNSPLHF.

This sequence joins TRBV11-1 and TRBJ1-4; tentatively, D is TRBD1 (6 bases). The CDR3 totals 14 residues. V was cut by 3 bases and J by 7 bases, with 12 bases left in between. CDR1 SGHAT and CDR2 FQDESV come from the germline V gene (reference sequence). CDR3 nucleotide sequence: TGTGCCAGCAGCTTCACAGGGTCGGGTGAAAAACTGTTTTTT. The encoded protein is CASSFTGSGEKLFF.

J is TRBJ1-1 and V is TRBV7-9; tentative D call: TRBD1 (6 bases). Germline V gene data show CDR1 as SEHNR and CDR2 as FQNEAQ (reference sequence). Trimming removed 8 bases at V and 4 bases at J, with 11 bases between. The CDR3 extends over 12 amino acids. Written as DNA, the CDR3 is TGTGCCAGCGGAGGGGGTATCACTGAAGCTTTCTTT. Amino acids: CASGGGITEAFF.

The DNA for the CDR3 is TGTGCCAGCAGCCCCTCCTTCGGCGAGCAGTACTTC. Its translation: CASSPSFGEQYF. The J gene is TRBJ2-7, the V gene TRBV7-2; D call uncertain. With 5 bases removed from V and 6 bases from J, the gap between germline ends came to 11 bases. The CDR3 runs to 12 residues. CDR1 SGHTA and CDR2 FQGNSA come from the germline V gene.